The 19 T cell receptor beta chains presented below share a single source sample, sequenced in a study of blood T cell repertoires in COVID-19. Profiling relied on immunoSEQ multiplex PCR, and the TCRdb table lists in-frame clones only, not all of them. The sample includes 150,000 to 160,000 clones, roughly nine tenths seen only once; the top ten take 15%. Sequenced sample: peripheral blood. These receptors originate from a woman between 35 and 50 years old with acute or convalescent COVID-19.

The count of this clone is one. The chain employs TRBV7-2 and TRBJ2-7; 12 bases match TRBD2. The CDR3 spans 16 residues. The germline V gene has CDR1 SGHTA and CDR2 FQGNSA. After removal of 5 bases from V and 0 bases from J, the junction contained 5 bases not matched to a gene. In DNA, the CDR3 is TGTGCCAGCAGCCCCCTAGCGGGAGGGCCCTCCTACGAGCAGTACTTC. Its translation: CASSPLAGGPSYEQYF.

This chain links TRBV9 with TRBJ2-3, with 12 bases aligning to TRBD2. Unmatched junction bases numbered 7, after V lost 4 bases and J lost 4 bases. The CDR3 covers 16 residues. CDR1 is SGDLS, CDR2 YYNGEE, per germline. CDR3 sequence reads: CASSKSSGRGPDTQYF. CDR3 in DNA: TGTGCCAGCAGCAAGTCTAGCGGGAGGGGCCCAGATACGCAGTATTTT.

The rearrangement uses TRBV24-1 and TRBJ1-2; the D gene is possibly TRBD1 (5 bases). V gave up 5 bases and J gave up 7 bases, with 13 bases separating them. In germline, CDR1 is KGHDR, CDR2 SFDVKD. The CDR3 totals 13 residues. The CDR3 DNA follows: TGTGCCACCAGTGTCGATGGCAGGGTTGGCTACACCTTC. Translation gives CATSVDGRVGYTF.

The chain uses TRBV5-1 and TRBJ1-5; 7 nucleotides line up with TRBD1. The CDR3 loop spans 13 amino acids. The V gene end was trimmed by 7 bases and the J gene end by 6 bases; junction bases not matched to a gene: 7. From germline, CDR1 is SGHRS and CDR2 YFSETQ. The CDR3 spells CASGQDPGQPQHF. CDR3 bases: TGCGCCAGCGGACAGGACCCGGGTCAGCCCCAGCATTTT.

This chain joins TRBV30 and TRBJ1-6, with TRBD1 matching over 7 bases. The CDR3 covers 14 residues. The germline CDR1 and CDR2 sequences are GTSNPN and SVGIG (reference sequence). V was pared by 3 bases and J by 10 bases, with 9 bases of the junction left unmatched. CDR3 protein: CAWSRTGERSPLHF. The DNA of the CDR3 is TGTGCCTGGAGCAGAACAGGGGAACGGTCACCCCTCCACTTT.

V usage is TRBV6-5 and J usage is TRBJ2-3; the D gene is possibly TRBD2 (5 bases). V lost 0 bases to trimming and J lost 0 bases, with 7 bases between them. Germline V gene sequence: CDR1 MNHEY, CDR2 SVGAGI. This CDR3 comprises 15 residues. The CDR3 DNA is TGTGCCAGCAGTTACTCGACGGGGAGCACAGATACGCAGTATTTT. Translated: CASSYSTGSTDTQYF.

The V call is TRBV28, the J call TRBJ1-1, with D maybe TRBD1 (6 bases). Germline V lookup: CDR1 MDHEN, CDR2 SYDVKM. V gave up 2 bases and J gave up 0 bases, with 7 bases separating them. This CDR3 contains 14 residues. The CDR3 loop reads CASSLTGMNTEAFF. DNA for the CDR3: TGTGCCAGCAGTTTAACAGGGATGAACACTGAAGCTTTCTTT.

The V gene is TRBV24-1, the J gene TRBJ2-1; weak D call: TRBD2 (5 bases). This CDR3 has 14 amino acids. Trimming removed 4 bases at V and 8 bases at J, with 14 bases between. Looked up from germline, CDR1 is KGHDR and CDR2 is SFDVKD. This CDR3 is CATSDLRGLDEQFF. The CDR3 DNA reads TGTGCCACCAGTGACTTAAGAGGGCTCGATGAGCAGTTCTTC.

This clone was seen just once. This rearrangement joins TRBV28 to TRBJ2-7; 8 bases are a match to TRBD1. After removal of 4 bases from V and 3 bases from J, the junction contained 5 bases not matched to a gene. The CDR3 consists of 14 residues. Germline assignment: CDR1 MDHEN and CDR2 SYDVKM. CDR3 protein: CASSWGDRFYEQYF. CDR3 coding DNA: TGTGCCAGCAGTTGGGGGGACAGGTTCTACGAGCAGTACTTC. Using reference TRBV28 and TRBJ2-7 for the parts outside the CDR3, the full variable domain is DVKVTQSSRYLVKRTGEKVFLECVQDMDHENMFWYRQDPGLGLRLIYFSYDVKMKEKGDIPEGYSVSREKKERFSLILESASTNQTSMYLCASSWGDRFYEQYFGPGTRLTVT.

This chain connects TRBV7-6 to TRBJ1-2, with D hard to call. The CDR3 is 15 residues long. Looked up from germline, CDR1 is SGHVS and CDR2 is FNYEAQ. Trimming left V 4 bases short and J 3 bases short, with 15 bases between. In DNA form, the CDR3 reads TGTGCCAGCAGCTCCCTTCCACAAGGAGACTATGGCTACACCTTC. The encoded protein is CASSSLPQGDYGYTF.

The rearrangement uses TRBV6-5 and TRBJ1-1, with a possible D match to TRBD1 (5 bases). Germline values: CDR1 MNHEY, CDR2 SVGAGI. Trimming left V 1 base short and J 1 base short, with 10 bases between. The CDR3 has 15 amino acids. CDR3 sequence: CASSYFREGNTEAFF. The CDR3 DNA reads TGTGCCAGCAGTTACTTCAGGGAGGGGAACACTGAAGCTTTCTTT.

The chain carries TRBV5-1 and TRBJ2-3, with TRBD2 matching over 12 bases. CDR3 size: 19 residues. CDR1 and CDR2 from the germline V gene are SGHRS and YFSETQ. V trimming: 0 bases; J trimming: 2 bases; junction bases outside the gene matches: 10. The CDR3, as DNA: TGCGCCAGCAGCTTGGAGGGGCCGACTAGCGGGGGAGTCACAGATACGCAGTATTTT. Amino acids: CASSLEGPTSGGVTDTQYF.

A note on this clone: Additional DNA sequences in this sample encode the identical CDR3. The J gene is TRBJ2-7, the V gene TRBV6-5; D ambiguous. Trimming took off 0 bases at V and 0 bases at J, with 3 bases between the two ends. The CDR3 is made up of 13 amino acids. Germline CDR1 MNHEY, CDR2 SVGAGI. In nucleotides, the CDR3 is TGTGCCAGCAGTTACTCCAGCTCCTACGAGCAGTACTTC. Amino acids: CASSYSSSYEQYF.

The chain employs TRBV19 and TRBJ2-1; D unresolved. Trimming removed 3 bases at V and 4 bases at J, with 13 bases between. Germline V gives CDR1 LNHDA, CDR2 SQIVND (reference sequence). The CDR3 totals 15 residues. The CDR3 reads CASSMSYSPYNEQFF. In DNA form, the CDR3 reads TGTGCCAGTAGTATGAGTTATAGCCCTTACAATGAGCAGTTCTTC.

The count of this clone is one. This chain joins TRBV28 and TRBJ1-1; D is ambiguous. The CDR3 consists of 14 residues. Germline V CDR1 and CDR2: MDHEN, SYDVKM. Trimming took 5 bases from V and 6 from J, leaving 16 bases between them. The CDR3 here is CASSPLGLTAEAFF. The CDR3 coding sequence is TGTGCCAGCAGTCCACTGGGCCTCACCGCTGAAGCTTTCTTT. The complete variable domain, with remaining parts taken from reference TRBV28 and TRBJ1-1, reads DVKVTQSSRYLVKRTGEKVFLECVQDMDHENMFWYRQDPGLGLRLIYFSYDVKMKEKGDIPEGYSVSREKKERFSLILESASTNQTSMYLCASSPLGLTAEAFFGQGTRLTVV.

CDR3 nucleotide sequence: TGTGCCAGCAGCCAACTGGGGGGGCGCACCGGGGAGCTGTTTTTT. Its protein is CASSQLGGRTGELFF. V gene TRBV14 combines with J gene TRBJ2-2; D might be TRBD2 (7 bases). V shed 2 bases and J shed 4 bases, with 11 bases lying between them. CDR3 length equals 15 residues. The germline gives CDR1 SGHDN, CDR2 FVKESK.

This rearrangement joins TRBV5-4 to TRBJ2-7, with a weak D call TRBD1 (5 bases). Trimming removed 4 bases from V and 4 bases from J, with 18 bases in between. Germline V lookup: CDR1 SGHNT, CDR2 YYREEE (reference sequence). CDR3 size: 15 residues. This CDR3 is CASSPASGFGYEQYF. Written as DNA, the CDR3 is TGTGCCAGCAGCCCAGCCTCAGGGTTCGGGTACGAGCAGTACTTC.

V usage is TRBV15 and J usage is TRBJ2-2; 7 nucleotides agree with TRBD1. The CDR3 has 15 residues. The germline gives CDR1 LNHNV, CDR2 YYDKDF (reference sequence). The trim removed 0 bases at V and 7 bases at J, leaving 5 bases unmatched. CDR3 DNA sequence: TGTGCCACCAGCAGAGAACAGGGGTTCGGCGGGGAGCTGTTTTTT. Protein sequence: CATSREQGFGGELFF.

The chain uses TRBV12-3 or TRBV12-4 and TRBJ2-5; D is unresolved. Trimming took 5 bases from V and 2 from J, leaving 3 bases between them. CDR3 length: 11 residues. The CDR3 region has the DNA TGTGCCAGCAGTCAACAAGAGACCCAGTACTTC. Its translation is CASSQQETQYF.